This note documents a single T cell receptor beta chain sequence. The antigen remains undetermined. Just one base apart from a much larger clone, this may be a read error. Germline lookup yields CDR1 LNHDA and CDR2 SQIVND (reference sequence). The germline V and J ends were trimmed by 8 bases and 3 bases, with 14 bases remaining between them. This CDR3 spans 14 amino acids. The data derive from a study of breast tumors, draining lymph nodes, adjacent tissues. Whole-study results and caveats: Compared with lymph nodes, tumors were less diverse; compared with nontumor tissue, more. Tumor T cell lymph node origin was a supported hypothesis, not proven. Data fit most tumor T cells coming from lymph node, expanding in tumor.

Using its own MiXCR run on the multiplex PCR reads, TCRdb lists one record per CDR3 protein. The data hold about 100,000 distinct CDR3 sequences, with about 20% observed a single time. Breast cancer patients provided tissue from their axillary draining lymph nodes. Sequenced material: axillary lymph node tissue. The source is a female donor with breast cancer. Some clones in this sample may be carry-over from other donors' samples. The rearrangement joins TRBV19 to TRBJ1-5, with D maybe TRBD1 (5 bases). This CDR3 reads CASGEGRDNQPQHF. CDR3 bases: TGTGCCAGTGGTGAGGGGCGAGACAATCAGCCCCAGCATTTT.